This T cell receptor (beta chain) was sequenced for a study of cytomegalovirus exposure and HLA in healthy donors. Study findings and constraints: A later analysis appeared to link common viral pathogens to several of the most significant clusters. Most TCR sequences were rare, but some public TCRs occurred in many donors.

Both 60 Vbeta primers and 13 Jbeta primers went into the PCR. This table comes from immunoSEQ multiplex PCR, and its TCRdb copy is limited to in-frame clones, with some not included. The sample comprises under 200,000 clones, over 75% of which are singletons, and around 1.5% rests with the top ten. This clone was seen only a few times. Its antigen is still unknown. V lost 0 bases to trimming and J lost 4 bases; unmatched junction nucleotides: 5. The CDR3 spans 15 residues. CDR1 and CDR2 (germline): SGHRS, YFSETQ. Sampled while nominally healthy, donors likely had unrecorded immune exposures. This sequence joins TRBV5-1 and TRBJ2-7; 9 bases map to TRBD1. Sample: PBMCs. This TCR came from a woman younger than 45 in good health and CMV-seronegative. CDR3 sequence: CASSLAGTGFYEQYF. The DNA for the CDR3 is TGCGCCAGCAGCTTGGCCGGGACAGGGTTTTACGAGCAGTACTTC. Complete variable domain (other parts from reference TRBV5-1 and TRBJ2-7): KAGVTQTPRYLIKTRGQQVTLSCSPISGHRSVSWYQQTPGQGLQFLFEYFSETQRNKGNFPGRFSGRQFSNSRSEMNVSTLELGDSALYLCASSLAGTGFYEQYFGPGTRLTVT.